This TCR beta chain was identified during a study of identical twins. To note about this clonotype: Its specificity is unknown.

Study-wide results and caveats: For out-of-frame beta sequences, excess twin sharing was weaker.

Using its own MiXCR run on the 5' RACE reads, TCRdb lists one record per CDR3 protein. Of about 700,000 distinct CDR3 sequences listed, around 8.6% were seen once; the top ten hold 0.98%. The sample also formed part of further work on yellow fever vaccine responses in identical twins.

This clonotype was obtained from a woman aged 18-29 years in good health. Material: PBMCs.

CDR3 in DNA: TGTGCCAGCGGATGCCACCCCGTTGGCTTAGGGGTGTCTCAGGTTCCTGCCCCCTACGAGCAGTACTTC. Protein: CASGCHPVGLGVSQVPAPYEQYF. The V gene is TRBV7-2, the J gene TRBJ2-7, with D possibly being TRBD1 (5 bases). The CDR3 has 23 amino acids. V was trimmed by 8 bases and J by 2 bases, leaving 43 bases between them. Germline assignment: CDR1 SGHTA and CDR2 FQGNSA. The full variable domain, rest sourced from reference TRBV7-2 and TRBJ2-7, is GAGVSQSPSNKVTEKGKDVELRCDPISGHTALYWYRQSLGQGLEFLIYFQGNSAPDKSGLPSDRFSAERTGGSVSTLTIQRTQQEDSAVYLCASGCHPVGLGVSQVPAPYEQYFGPGTRLTVT.